This section outlines one T cell receptor (beta chain) sequence together with its context. The junction departs from germline at one end; a sequencing error may be responsible. This sample was included in a study of T cells in Graves' hyperthyroidism and ophthalmopathy. Study at large: Once the initial diagnosis was made, peripheral blood was obtained before any treatment.

The investigators amplified TCR beta CDR3 regions from RNA transcripts. HTBI primers were used for first-round RT-PCR of the TCR CDR3. Using its own MiXCR run on the multiplex PCR reads, TCRdb lists one record per CDR3 protein. This table holds about 740,000 distinct CDR3 sequences, 13% to 15% found once. Hyperthyroidism, newly diagnosed and lasting under 2 months, affected patients aged 18 to 65. Germline CDR1 reads SGHVS; CDR2 reads FQNEAQ. The CDR3 totals 12 residues. What was sequenced was blood. This receptor was identified in a woman under 30 with Graves' hyperthyroidism. The genes are TRBV7-8 and TRBJ1-1; D is unclear. DNA of the CDR3: TGTGACAGCAGCTTAACCTACACTGAAGCTTTCTTT. Protein sequence: CDSSLTYTEAFF.